The source of this TCR beta chain is a study of blood T cell repertoires in COVID-19. Overall study: Both acute and convalescent COVID-19 samples were obtained from the United States, Italy and Spain. T cells, B-cell-depleted T cells, or PBMCs supplied cDNA or gDNA.

Seattle cases were enrolled at active infection and followed longitudinally. How the authors handled the data: Reference gene primer amplification yielded estimated nucleated cell counts. The method was immunoSEQ multiplex PCR; TCRdb's version includes in-frame clones alone and lacks a portion of them. The V and J calls and clone size were taken over from that table, and D and trimming were inferred from the DNA. The sample holds a few hundred thousand clones, over 70% seen once. The CDR3 has 16 residues. CDR1 KGHDR and CDR2 SFDVKD come from the germline V gene. The V end was cut by 0 bases, the J end by 5 bases, with 15 bases between.

This TCR was recovered from a woman between 65 and 79 years old with COVID-19, enrolled during active disease. Sequencing input: peripheral blood. The chain carries TRBV24-1 and TRBJ2-5, with a tentative D call TRBD1 (6 bases). The CDR3 DNA follows: TGTGCCACCAGTGATTTGGACAGGTTTCGAGGTGAGACCCAGTACTTC. Translating gives CATSDLDRFRGETQYF.